Sequencing of this TCR beta chain was carried out in a study of blood T cell repertoires in COVID-19. The table came from immunoSEQ multiplex PCR; TCRdb's copy has only in-frame clones and leaves some out. The sample yields about 190,000 clones, about 88% seen once. This clone was seen at least ten times. Participant-reported clinical history was the basis for cohort assignment. The receptor was isolated from a woman in her 30s who had recovered from COVID-19. Sequenced material: PBMCs or T cells enriched from blood (not recorded which).

The CDR3 is CASSNEKLFF. The CDR3 DNA is TGTGCCTCCTCGAATGAAAAACTGTTTTTT. The V call is TRBV30, the J call TRBJ1-4, with D hard to call. Germline V gives CDR1 GTSNPN, CDR2 SVGIG (reference sequence). Deletions cut 7 bases from V and 5 bases from J, with 5 bases between. The CDR3 has 10 amino acids.